This is a list of T cell receptor beta chains from one sample in a study of blood T cells in healthy people across ages. In TCRdb, the 5' RACE reads were re-called with MiXCR into one record per CDR3 protein. This table has roughly 1.9 million distinct CDR3 sequences, 35% to 50% appearing once. Sequenced sample: blood. These receptors all stem from a human donor in good health. CDR3s leave out the opening cysteine and the closing phenylalanine or tryptophan. Each record gives: CDR3 protein, J gene, clone size, V gene. Only part of the rows carry a size: once, few, many, or a class if the clone is expanded.

cdr3_aa: ASTKRVRGTSYNEQF; j_call: TRBJ2-1; clone_size: -; v_call: TRBV27
cdr3_aa: ASSLERLAETQY; j_call: TRBJ2-5; clone_size: -; v_call: TRBV11-2
cdr3_aa: ASSGQAGAQETQY; j_call: TRBJ2-5; clone_size: -; v_call: TRBV7-2
cdr3_aa: ASSPEHRSWETQY; j_call: TRBJ2-5; clone_size: many; v_call: TRBV27
cdr3_aa: ASSWWGGGYEQY; j_call: -; clone_size: few; v_call: TRBV28
cdr3_aa: ASSVEPGTSNEQF; j_call: TRBJ2-1; clone_size: few; v_call: TRBV6-4
cdr3_aa: SVEVLQGAYGYT; j_call: TRBJ1-2; clone_size: few; v_call: TRBV29-1
cdr3_aa: ASREPRVRYEQY; j_call: -; clone_size: -; v_call: TRBV2
cdr3_aa: ASSQRSGPNTGELF; j_call: TRBJ2-2; clone_size: -; v_call: TRBV7-2
cdr3_aa: SARFGGRATANYGYT; j_call: TRBJ1-2; clone_size: once; v_call: TRBV20-1
cdr3_aa: SADPGGTQY; j_call: TRBJ2-3; clone_size: once; v_call: TRBV20-1
cdr3_aa: ASSKGRAARTDTQY; j_call: TRBJ2-3; clone_size: -; v_call: TRBV7-9
cdr3_aa: ASSPRIGGSYEQF; j_call: TRBJ2-1; clone_size: few; v_call: TRBV27
cdr3_aa: ASSYDAYEQY; j_call: TRBJ2-7; clone_size: -; v_call: TRBV5-1
cdr3_aa: ASSLDPDGTYEQY; j_call: -; clone_size: -; v_call: TRBV7-2
cdr3_aa: ASSQFLGGASGANVLT; j_call: TRBJ2-6; clone_size: few; v_call: TRBV4-3
cdr3_aa: ASSPVGQEAYEQY; j_call: TRBJ2-7; clone_size: few; v_call: TRBV28
cdr3_aa: ASSLMGMEAQY; j_call: TRBJ2-5; clone_size: -; v_call: TRBV5-6
cdr3_aa: AGSDSVRQETQY; j_call: TRBJ2-5; clone_size: -; v_call: TRBV25-1
cdr3_aa: ASSRGRLVTQY; j_call: TRBJ2-5; clone_size: -; v_call: TRBV5-5
cdr3_aa: ASSSKTGAISYNEQY; j_call: -; clone_size: -; v_call: TRBV5-6
cdr3_aa: ASSSGPPGTQY; j_call: TRBJ2-5; clone_size: few; v_call: TRBV25-1
cdr3_aa: ASSYRTAPGYGYT; j_call: TRBJ1-2; clone_size: -; v_call: TRBV6-6
cdr3_aa: ASSGQGSWYGYT; j_call: TRBJ1-2; clone_size: -; v_call: TRBV6-4
cdr3_aa: ASSVAGQAYGYT; j_call: TRBJ1-2; clone_size: -; v_call: TRBV9
cdr3_aa: ASSVASQEHSPLH; j_call: TRBJ1-6; clone_size: few; v_call: TRBV9
cdr3_aa: ASKKSGGGGGYT; j_call: TRBJ1-2; clone_size: -; v_call: TRBV28
cdr3_aa: ATSSWGQSNEKLF; j_call: TRBJ1-4; clone_size: once; v_call: TRBV15
cdr3_aa: ASSLLPFLRSSGANVLT; j_call: TRBJ2-6; clone_size: -; v_call: TRBV28
cdr3_aa: SALSETSSYNEQF; j_call: TRBJ2-1; clone_size: -; v_call: TRBV20-1
cdr3_aa: ASSPSVTGSYGYT; j_call: TRBJ1-2; clone_size: -; v_call: TRBV6-6
cdr3_aa: ASSHRGLETQY; j_call: TRBJ2-5; clone_size: -; v_call: TRBV4-1
cdr3_aa: AWSAGEPNEKLF; j_call: TRBJ1-4; clone_size: few; v_call: TRBV30
cdr3_aa: ATSRGIIDTEAF; j_call: TRBJ1-1; clone_size: once; v_call: TRBV15
cdr3_aa: ASSGTGRKADTQY; j_call: TRBJ2-3; clone_size: few; v_call: TRBV7-3
cdr3_aa: ASSYSLFQQGQRSPLH; j_call: TRBJ1-6; clone_size: -; v_call: TRBV6-5
cdr3_aa: ASSHPRGRGRNEQF; j_call: TRBJ2-1; clone_size: -; v_call: TRBV4-1
cdr3_aa: ASSQGMDRENEQF; j_call: TRBJ2-1; clone_size: -; v_call: TRBV4-2
cdr3_aa: ATRPDPDQPQH; j_call: TRBJ1-5; clone_size: few; v_call: TRBV10-3
cdr3_aa: ASRMTGYTDTQY; j_call: TRBJ2-3; clone_size: -; v_call: TRBV6-1
cdr3_aa: ASSLAGQGSNTEAF; j_call: TRBJ1-1; clone_size: -; v_call: TRBV28